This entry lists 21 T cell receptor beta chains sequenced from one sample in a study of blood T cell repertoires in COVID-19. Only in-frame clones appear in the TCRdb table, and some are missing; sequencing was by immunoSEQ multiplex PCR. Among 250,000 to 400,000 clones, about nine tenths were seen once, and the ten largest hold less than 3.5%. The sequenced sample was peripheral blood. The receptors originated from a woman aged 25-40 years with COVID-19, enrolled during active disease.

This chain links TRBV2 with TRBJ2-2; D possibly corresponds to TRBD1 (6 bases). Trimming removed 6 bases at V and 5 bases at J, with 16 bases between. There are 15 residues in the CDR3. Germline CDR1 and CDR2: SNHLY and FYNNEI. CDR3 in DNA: TGTGCCAGCAGCATATGGGGGACAACAACCGGGGAGCTGTTTTTT. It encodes CASSIWGTTTGELFF.

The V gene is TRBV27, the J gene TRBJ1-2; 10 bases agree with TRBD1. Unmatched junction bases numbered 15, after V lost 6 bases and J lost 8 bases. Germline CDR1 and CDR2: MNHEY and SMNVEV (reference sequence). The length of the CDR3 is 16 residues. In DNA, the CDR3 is TGTGCCAGCAGCCCCCGGCGACAGGGGGCGGTTAAAGGCTACACCTTC. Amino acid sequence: CASSPRRQGAVKGYTF.

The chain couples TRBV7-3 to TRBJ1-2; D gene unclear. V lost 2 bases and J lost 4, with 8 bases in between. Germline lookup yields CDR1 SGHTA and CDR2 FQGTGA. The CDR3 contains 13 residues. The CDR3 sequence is CASSLEPSYGYTF. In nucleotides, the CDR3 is TGTGCCAGCAGCTTAGAACCGAGCTATGGCTACACCTTC.

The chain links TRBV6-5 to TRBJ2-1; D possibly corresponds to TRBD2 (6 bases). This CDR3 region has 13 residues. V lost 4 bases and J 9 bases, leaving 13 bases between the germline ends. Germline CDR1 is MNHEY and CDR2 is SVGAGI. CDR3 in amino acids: CASSSRDWLEQFF. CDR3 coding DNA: TGTGCCAGCAGTTCCCGGGACTGGCTTGAGCAGTTCTTC.

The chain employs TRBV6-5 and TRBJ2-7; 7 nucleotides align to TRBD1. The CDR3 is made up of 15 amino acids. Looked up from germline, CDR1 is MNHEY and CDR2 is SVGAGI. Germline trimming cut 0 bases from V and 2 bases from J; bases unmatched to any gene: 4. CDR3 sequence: CASSYSDRGPYEQYF. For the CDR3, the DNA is TGTGCCAGCAGTTACTCGGATAGGGGGCCCTACGAGCAGTACTTC.

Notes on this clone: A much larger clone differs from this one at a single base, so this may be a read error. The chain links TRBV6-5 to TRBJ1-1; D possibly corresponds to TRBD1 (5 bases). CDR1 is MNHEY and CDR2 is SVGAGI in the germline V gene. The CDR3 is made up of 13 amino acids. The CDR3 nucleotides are TGTACCAGCTGGATAGGGGCGAACACTGAAGCTTTCTTT. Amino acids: CTSWIGANTEAFF.

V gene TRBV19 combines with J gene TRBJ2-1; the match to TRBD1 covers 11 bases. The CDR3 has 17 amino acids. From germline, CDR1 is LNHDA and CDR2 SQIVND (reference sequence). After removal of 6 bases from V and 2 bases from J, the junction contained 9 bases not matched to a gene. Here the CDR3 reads CASSPIWTGGTYNEQFF. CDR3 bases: TGTGCCAGTAGCCCAATATGGACAGGGGGCACCTACAATGAGCAGTTCTTC.

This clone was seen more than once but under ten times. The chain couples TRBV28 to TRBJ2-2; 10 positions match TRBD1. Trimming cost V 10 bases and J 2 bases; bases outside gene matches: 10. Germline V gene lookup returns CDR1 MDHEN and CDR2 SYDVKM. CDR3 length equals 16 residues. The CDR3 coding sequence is TGTGCCACGACAGGGGGCCTAACCCTAAACACCGGGGAGCTGTTTTTT. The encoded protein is CATTGGLTLNTGELFF.

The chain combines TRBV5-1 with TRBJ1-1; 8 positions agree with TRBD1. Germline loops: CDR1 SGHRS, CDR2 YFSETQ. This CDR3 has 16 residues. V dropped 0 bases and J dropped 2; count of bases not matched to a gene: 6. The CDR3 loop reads CASSLGQGLSNTEAFF. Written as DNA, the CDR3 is TGCGCCAGCAGCTTGGGACAGGGGTTGAGTAACACTGAAGCTTTCTTT.

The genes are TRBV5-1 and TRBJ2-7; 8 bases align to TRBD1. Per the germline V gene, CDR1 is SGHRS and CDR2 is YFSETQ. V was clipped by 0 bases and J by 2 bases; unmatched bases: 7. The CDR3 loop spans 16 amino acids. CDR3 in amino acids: CASSLVTGTGTYEQYF. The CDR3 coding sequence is TGCGCCAGCAGCTTGGTTACCGGGACAGGAACCTACGAGCAGTACTTC.

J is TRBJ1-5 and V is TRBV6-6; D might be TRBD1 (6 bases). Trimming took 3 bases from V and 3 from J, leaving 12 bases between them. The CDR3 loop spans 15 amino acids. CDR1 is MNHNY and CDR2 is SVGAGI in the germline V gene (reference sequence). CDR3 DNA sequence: TGTGCCAGCAGTTATGAAGGGGGTGACAATCAGCCCCAGCATTTT. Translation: CASSYEGGDNQPQHF.

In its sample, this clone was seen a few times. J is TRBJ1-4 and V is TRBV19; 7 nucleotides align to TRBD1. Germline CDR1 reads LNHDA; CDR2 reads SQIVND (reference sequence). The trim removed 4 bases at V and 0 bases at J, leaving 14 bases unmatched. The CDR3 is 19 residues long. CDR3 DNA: TGTGCCAGTAGTAGACGGATGGGACAGCCGGGGGCAACTAATGAAAAACTGTTTTTT. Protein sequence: CASSRRMGQPGATNEKLFF.

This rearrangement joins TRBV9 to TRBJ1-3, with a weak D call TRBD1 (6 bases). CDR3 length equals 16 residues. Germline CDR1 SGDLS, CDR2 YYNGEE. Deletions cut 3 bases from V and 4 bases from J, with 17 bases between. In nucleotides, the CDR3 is TGTGCCAGCAGCGGCCAGGGGACCACCAAAGGAAACACCATATATTTT. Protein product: CASSGQGTTKGNTIYF.

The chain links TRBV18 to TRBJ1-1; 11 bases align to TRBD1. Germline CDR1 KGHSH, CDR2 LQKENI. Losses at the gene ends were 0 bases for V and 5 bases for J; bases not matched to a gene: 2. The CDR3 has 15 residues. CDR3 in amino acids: CASSPPGTGGTEAFF. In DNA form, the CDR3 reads TGTGCCAGCTCACCACCAGGGACAGGGGGTACTGAAGCTTTCTTT.

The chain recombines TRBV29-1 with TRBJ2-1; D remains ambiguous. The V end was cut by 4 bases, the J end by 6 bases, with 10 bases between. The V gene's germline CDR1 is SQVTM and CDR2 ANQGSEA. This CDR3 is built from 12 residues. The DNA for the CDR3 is TGCAGCGTTGGTGAACTGTCCAATGAGCAGTTCTTC. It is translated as CSVGELSNEQFF.

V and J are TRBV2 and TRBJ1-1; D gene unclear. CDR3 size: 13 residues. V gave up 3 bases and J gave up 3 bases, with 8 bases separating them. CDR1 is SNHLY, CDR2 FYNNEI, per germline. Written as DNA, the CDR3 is TGTGCCAGCAGTGAGAACTTGGACACTGAAGCTTTCTTT. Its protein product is CASSENLDTEAFF.

CDR3 coding DNA: TGTGCCTGGAGTATCACAGGGATTTCCTACGAGCAGTACTTC. Encoded protein: CAWSITGISYEQYF. The J gene is TRBJ2-7, the V gene TRBV30, with D maybe TRBD1 (6 bases). The CDR3 is made up of 14 amino acids. V was clipped by 2 bases and J by 1 base, with 12 bases between them. Germline assignment: CDR1 GTSNPN and CDR2 SVGIG (reference sequence).

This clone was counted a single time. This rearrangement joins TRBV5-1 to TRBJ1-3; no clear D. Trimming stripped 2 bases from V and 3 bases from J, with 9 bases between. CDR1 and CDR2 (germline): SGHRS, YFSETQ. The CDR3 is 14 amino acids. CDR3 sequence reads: CASSLQTGGNTIYF. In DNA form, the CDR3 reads TGCGCCAGCAGCTTACAAACGGGTGGAAACACCATATATTTT.

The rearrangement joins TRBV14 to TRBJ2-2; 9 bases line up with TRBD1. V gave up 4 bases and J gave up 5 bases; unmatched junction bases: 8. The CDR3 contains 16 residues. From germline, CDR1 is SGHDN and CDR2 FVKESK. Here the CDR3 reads CASSPRGTGWTGELFF. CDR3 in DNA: TGTGCCAGCAGCCCTCGCGGGACAGGGTGGACCGGGGAGCTGTTTTTT.

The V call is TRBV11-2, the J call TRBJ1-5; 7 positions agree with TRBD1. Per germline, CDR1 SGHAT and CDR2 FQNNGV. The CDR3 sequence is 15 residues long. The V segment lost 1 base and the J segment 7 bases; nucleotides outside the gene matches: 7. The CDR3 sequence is CASSLVGGAYQPQHF. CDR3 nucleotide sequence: TGTGCCAGCAGCTTAGTAGGGGGCGCGTACCAGCCCCAGCATTTT.

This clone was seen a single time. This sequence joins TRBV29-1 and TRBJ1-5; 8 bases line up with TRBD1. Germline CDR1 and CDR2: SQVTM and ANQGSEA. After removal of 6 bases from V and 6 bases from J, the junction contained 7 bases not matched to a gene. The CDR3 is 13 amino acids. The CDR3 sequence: CSVLQGEGQPQHF. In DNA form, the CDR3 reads TGCAGCGTCCTACAGGGGGAGGGTCAGCCCCAGCATTTT. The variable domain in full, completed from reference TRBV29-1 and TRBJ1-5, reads SAVISQKPSRDICQRGTSLTIQCQVDSQVTMMFWYRQQPGQSLTLIATANQGSEATYESGFVIDKFPISRPNLTFSTLTVSNMSPEDSSIYLCSVLQGEGQPQHFGDGTRLSIL.